This entry lists 26 T cell receptor beta chains sequenced from one sample in a study of blood T cells in healthy people across ages. Primed by a sample-barcoded 5' primer and a J-beta primer mix, a second PCR proceeded for 7 to 11 cycles. TCRdb redid the calling of the 5' RACE reads with MiXCR, one entry per CDR3 protein. This table has under 800,000 distinct CDR3 sequences, 35% to 45% appearing once. The sample consisted of blood. The origin of the receptors is an older woman in good health.

The V call is TRBV28, the J call TRBJ2-5; D perhaps matches TRBD2 (6 bases). This CDR3 has 13 residues. The germline gives CDR1 MDHEN, CDR2 SYDVKM. V was clipped by 6 bases and J by 0 bases, with 8 bases between them. This CDR3 is CASRLAHQETQYF. The CDR3 DNA reads as TGTGCCAGCAGACTAGCACACCAAGAGACCCAGTACTTC.

The sample holds a few counts of this clonotype. The V and J genes are TRBV10-3 and TRBJ2-7; 7 bases map to TRBD1. Per germline, CDR1 ENHRY and CDR2 SYGVKD. The CDR3 is 14 residues long. After removal of 11 bases from V and 3 bases from J, the junction contained 13 bases not matched to a gene. CDR3: CASLGQEEFYEQYF. Written as DNA, the CDR3 is TGTGCCTCACTTGGACAGGAGGAATTCTACGAGCAGTACTTC.

The chain joins TRBV6-1 to TRBJ2-5; a weak D match, TRBD2 (7 bases). Germline V lookup: CDR1 MNHNS, CDR2 SASEGT. Trimming took off 3 bases at V and 11 bases at J, with 19 bases between the two ends. The CDR3 is made up of 14 amino acids. The CDR3 bases are TGTGCCAGCAGTGAGGTGAGCGGGGACAATGAGCAGTACTTC. Amino acid sequence: CASSEVSGDNEQYF.

This clonotype has just a few counts. V and J are TRBV7-3 and TRBJ1-2; TRBD1 agrees at 8 bases. CDR1 is SGHTA, CDR2 FQGTGA, per germline. This CDR3 is 16 amino acids long. V lost 1 base, J lost 7 bases, and 11 bases stayed unmatched. CDR3 in amino acids: CASSLNPRAGGFGYTF. Written as DNA, the CDR3 is TGTGCCAGCAGCTTAAACCCCCGGGCAGGGGGCTTTGGCTACACCTTC.

This clonotype was observed a handful of times. The chain uses TRBV6-2 or TRBV6-3 and TRBJ1-2, with TRBD1 matching 10 bases. V shed 6 bases, J shed 7 bases, and the junction held 8 bases outside the gene matches. The CDR3 runs 14 residues. Germline V CDR1 and CDR2: MNHEY, SVGEGT. The CDR3 sequence is CASSRGTGVPGYTF. The CDR3 DNA is TGTGCCAGCAGCCGTGGGACAGGGGTTCCTGGCTACACCTTC.

The chain is built from TRBV4-2 and TRBJ2-1, with D possibly matching TRBD2 (5 bases). The CDR3 totals 16 residues. CDR1 LGHNA and CDR2 YNFKEQ come from the germline V gene. V was shortened by 0 bases and J by 0 bases, with 9 bases between the two germline ends. CDR3 nucleotide sequence: TGTGCCAGCAGCCAAGATAGCGAGGGCTCCTACAATGAGCAGTTCTTC. This gives the protein CASSQDSEGSYNEQFF.

The gene calls are TRBV5-1 and TRBJ1-4; D unresolved. The germline V gene has CDR1 SGHRS and CDR2 YFSETQ. The CDR3 extends over 13 amino acids. V was trimmed by 5 bases and J by 5 bases, leaving 10 bases between them. CDR3 residues: CASRLTVNEKLFF. CDR3 bases: TGCGCCAGCAGGTTAACAGTAAATGAAAAACTGTTTTTT.

Notes on this clonotype: Mismatch with germline at one junction end may stem from a read error. The rearrangement joins TRBV20-1 to TRBJ2-7; TRBD2 aligns across 11 bases. The CDR3 totals 16 residues. Germline CDR1 and CDR2: DFQATT and SNEGSKA (reference sequence). CDR3 DNA: TGCAGCGCTAGGGGTCTAGCGGGGGGTCCAGACAATGAGCAGTACTTC. This translates into CSARGLAGGPDNEQYF.

The rearrangement uses TRBV5-5 and TRBJ2-3; 14 bases line up with TRBD2. In germline, CDR1 is SGHKS, CDR2 YYEKEE (reference sequence). The CDR3 has 16 residues. V trimming: 3 bases; J trimming: 6 bases; junction bases outside the gene matches: 6. CDR3 residues: CASSWGLAGAADTQYF. CDR3 sequence (DNA): TGTGCCAGCAGCTGGGGACTAGCGGGAGCCGCGGATACGCAGTATTTT.

The sample holds many counts of this clonotype. V usage is TRBV7-9 and J usage is TRBJ2-5; D might be TRBD1 (5 bases). Germline V gene sequence: CDR1 SEHNR, CDR2 FQNEAQ (reference sequence). V lost 0 bases to trimming and J lost 5 bases, with 13 bases between them. The CDR3 length is 15 residues. CDR3 loop: CASSLATAIGETQYF. The CDR3 DNA is TGTGCCAGCAGCTTAGCGACAGCCATCGGGGAGACCCAGTACTTC.

This rearrangement joins TRBV25-1 to TRBJ2-1, with TRBD2 matching 7 bases. This CDR3 has 15 amino acids. Losses at the gene ends were 1 base for V and 8 bases for J; bases not matched to a gene: 8. CDR1 and CDR2 (germline): MGHDK, SYGVNS. The CDR3 nucleotides are TGTGCCAGCAGTGAATCGGGGGGAGGGACCCATGAGCAGTTCTTC. It is translated as CASSESGGGTHEQFF.

The chain employs TRBV12-3 or TRBV12-4 and TRBJ2-3; 8 bases match TRBD2. V trimming: 10 bases; J trimming: 3 bases; junction bases outside the gene matches: 12. This CDR3 is built from 15 residues. CDR3 in DNA: TGTGCCACAGCCCCCAGCGGGGGACCTACAGATACGCAGTATTTT. This gives the protein CATAPSGGPTDTQYF.

This clonotype was seen more than once but under ten times. This chain joins TRBV6-2 or TRBV6-3 and TRBJ2-7, with no clear D. CDR1 and CDR2 from the germline V gene are MNHEY and SVGEGT. Trimming pared 7 bases from V and 0 bases from J, leaving 10 bases between. There are 13 residues in the CDR3. The CDR3 bases are TGTGCCAGCACCATAGAAACCTCCTACGAGCAGTACTTC. It is translated as CASTIETSYEQYF.

This chain links TRBV7-3 with TRBJ1-3, with D unresolved. From germline, CDR1 is SGHTA and CDR2 FQGTGA. The CDR3 totals 13 residues. Trimming took 5 bases from V and 0 from J, leaving 5 bases between them. The CDR3 loop reads CASSLYSGNTIYF. The CDR3, as DNA: TGTGCCAGCAGCCTTTACTCTGGAAACACCATATATTTT.

The chain carries TRBV11-2 and TRBJ2-4; TRBD2 aligns across 16 bases. V lost 5 bases, J lost 13 bases, and 29 bases stayed unmatched. The germline gives CDR1 SGHAT, CDR2 FQNNGV. This CDR3 region has 22 residues. The CDR3 loop is CASSRDVLPGLAGGPTAREQYF. The CDR3 nucleotides are TGTGCCAGCAGCCGGGACGTTCTCCCGGGACTAGCGGGAGGGCCGACTGCCCGGGAGCAGTACTTC.

The rearrangement joins TRBV6-6 to TRBJ2-7; possibly TRBD1 or TRBD2 for D (5 bases each). CDR3 size: 13 residues. CDR1 and CDR2 from the germline V gene are MNHNY and SVGAGI (reference sequence). V was pared by 6 bases and J by 3 bases, with 12 bases between. As DNA, the CDR3 is TGTGCCAGCAGACCTCCGGGGCTCTACGAGCAGTACTTC. It encodes CASRPPGLYEQYF.

The DNA for the CDR3 is TGCAGTGCTCCACGGGACTATCAACGCTACGAGCAGTACTTC. Its protein is CSAPRDYQRYEQYF. V is TRBV20-1 and J is TRBJ2-5; 7 bases are a match to TRBD2. The J call is uncertain, as TRBJ2-7 better fits the DNA end. The germline gives CDR1 DFQATT, CDR2 SNEGSKA (reference sequence). The CDR3 covers 14 residues.

This clonotype was counted only a few times. The V gene is TRBV10-3, the J gene TRBJ1-5, with unresolved D. V lost 0 bases to trimming and J lost 2 bases, with 11 bases between them. Germline V gives CDR1 ENHRY, CDR2 SYGVKD. This CDR3 region has 16 residues. As DNA, the CDR3 is TGTGCCATCAGTGAGTCGGCCAGCGAGGGCAATCAGCCCCAGCATTTT. Amino acid sequence: CAISESASEGNQPQHF.

There are a few counts of this clonotype. This chain joins TRBV20-1 and TRBJ1-4, with D uncertain. Trimming removed 3 bases at V and 8 bases at J, with 7 bases between. CDR3 length equals 11 residues. Per the germline V gene, CDR1 is DFQATT and CDR2 is SNEGSKA (reference sequence). The CDR3 DNA reads as TGCAGTGCTAGCGGGTGGGAAAAACTGTTTTTT. As protein: CSASGWEKLFF.

The chain recombines TRBV4-2 with TRBJ2-1; tentatively, D is TRBD2 (6 bases). TRBJ2-7 matches the DNA end more closely, so the J call is doubtful. Germline CDR1 and CDR2: LGHNA and YNFKEQ. The CDR3 runs 14 residues. The CDR3 spells CASSPTGLVNEQYF. CDR3 coding DNA: TGTGCCAGCAGCCCCACGGGACTGGTCAATGAGCAGTACTTC.

This clonotype has just a few counts. A read error may explain this, as a much larger clone is one base away. The genes are TRBV29-1 and TRBJ2-7; 13 bases map to TRBD2. Germline CDR1 SQVTM, CDR2 ANQGSEA. The CDR3 is 15 amino acids. V lost 5 bases and J lost 7; bases outside the gene matches: 11. The CDR3 reads CSVREGLAGPNEQYF. The CDR3, as DNA: TGCAGCGTTCGAGAGGGACTAGCGGGGCCCAATGAGCAGTACTTC.

This rearrangement joins TRBV20-1 to TRBJ2-7; the D gene is possibly TRBD1 (5 bases). Judging by the DNA end, TRBJ2-4 fits better; the J call may be wrong. The length of the CDR3 is 16 residues. In germline, CDR1 is DFQATT, CDR2 SNEGSKA (reference sequence). The CDR3 DNA follows: TGCAGTGCTAGAGTCACAGGTGCCCGAGCCAAAAACATTCAGTACTTC. As protein: CSARVTGARAKNIQYF.

The gene calls are TRBV24-1 and TRBJ2-1, with D possibly matching TRBD1 (7 bases). Trimming took off 6 bases at V and 0 bases at J, with 14 bases between the two ends. This CDR3 comprises 16 residues. Germline V gene lookup returns CDR1 KGHDR and CDR2 SFDVKD. Here the CDR3 DNA reads TGTGCCACCAGTACTCCGGGGGACAGCTCCTACAATGAGCAGTTCTTC. Translating it yields CATSTPGDSSYNEQFF.

V and J are TRBV20-1 and TRBJ2-1; 10 bases are a match to TRBD1. The CDR3 has 12 residues. The junction had 5 bases not matched to a gene; V was cut back by 1 base and J by 14 bases. Germline CDR1 reads DFQATT; CDR2 reads SNEGSKA (reference sequence). The chain's CDR3 is CSARGSGTGEFF. DNA of the CDR3: TGCAGTGCTAGAGGGTCCGGGACAGGGGAGTTCTTC.

The rearrangement links TRBV4-3 to TRBJ1-4, with 11 bases matching TRBD1. Germline CDR1 and CDR2: LGHNA and YSLEER. The length of the CDR3 is 19 residues. The ends lost 4 bases at V and 2 bases at J; junction bases unmatched: 12. The CDR3 DNA reads TGCGCCAGCAGCCCTCGAAGAGGACAGGGGGCCACCACTAATGAAAAACTGTTTTTT. It translates to CASSPRRGQGATTNEKLFF.

This chain links TRBV12-3 or TRBV12-4 with TRBJ1-6; a possible D gene is TRBD1 (5 bases). With 5 bases removed from V and 11 bases from J, the gap between germline ends came to 13 bases. The CDR3 runs to 13 residues. The CDR3 nucleotides read TGTGCCAGCAGTAGCACGGGGGGGGCACCCCTCCACTTT. Residues: CASSSTGGAPLHF.